These 22 T cell receptor beta chains were all obtained from the same sample, sequenced in a study of beta chain features in type 1 diabetes. These receptors lack a known antigen. Study-wide results and limits: Type 1 diabetes patients had TCRB CDR3s that were shorter (moderately but significantly so) in all four CD4+ subsets.

Isolated RNA was reverse transcribed in full, so expressed TCRB transcripts were sequenced. Assay used: immunoSEQ multiplex PCR; TCRdb lists only in-frame clones, some missing. The sample comprises some 290,000 clones, about 24% of which are singletons, and more than 0.009% rests with the top ten. Sequences were obtained from naive CD4+ T cells from blood. The receptors originated from a woman aged 30 to 39 with type 1 diabetes.

The CDR3 loop is CAASPAGRFSNQPQHF. The CDR3 region has the DNA TGTGCCGCCTCCCCTGCGGGGAGGTTCAGCAATCAGCCCCAGCATTTT. V is TRBV30 and J is TRBJ1-5; the D is unclear. The CDR3 consists of 16 residues. CDR1 and CDR2 (germline): GTSNPN, SVGIG (reference sequence). The germline V and J ends were trimmed by 8 bases and 1 base, with 21 bases remaining between them.

This clone was recorded a few times. The chain employs TRBV30 and TRBJ2-5; possible D gene TRBD1, 5 bases. V was clipped by 1 base and J by 2 bases, with 8 bases between them. From germline, CDR1 is GTSNPN and CDR2 SVGIG (reference sequence). The CDR3 contains 13 residues. CDR3 protein: CAWSGAGQETQYF. The CDR3 bases are TGTGCCTGGAGTGGGGCAGGGCAAGAGACCCAGTACTTC.

This clone showed up just a few times. This sequence joins TRBV7-3 and TRBJ2-7; D gene unclear. Germline V gives CDR1 SGHTA, CDR2 FQGTGA. V was clipped by 0 bases and J by 6 bases, with 9 bases between them. The CDR3 contains 13 residues. The CDR3 nucleotides are TGTGCCAGCAGCTTAACGGCAGGTCGCGAGCAGTACTTC. It yields the protein CASSLTAGREQYF.

The chain is built from TRBV9 and TRBJ2-5; TRBD2 agrees at 12 bases. J gave up 5 bases and V 5 bases, and 7 bases lay outside the gene matches. This CDR3 has 15 amino acids. CDR1 is SGDLS, CDR2 YYNGEE, per germline. CDR3 DNA: TGTGCCAGCAGTTCCGGACTAGCGGGAAGGGAGACCCAGTACTTC. It specifies CASSSGLAGRETQYF.

The CDR3 nucleotides are TGCGCCAGCAGCCAAGATCGGCCAGCGTACGAGCAGTACTTC. This codes for CASSQDRPAYEQYF. This chain joins TRBV4-1 and TRBJ2-7; D call uncertain. The CDR3 extends over 14 amino acids. Per germline, CDR1 MGHRA and CDR2 YSYEKL. V was cut by 0 bases and J by 4 bases, with 10 bases left in between.

The V and J genes are TRBV18 and TRBJ2-7, with 12 bases identical to TRBD1. V trimming: 6 bases; J trimming: 5 bases; junction bases outside the gene matches: 5. CDR1 KGHSH and CDR2 LQKENI come from the germline V gene. CDR3 length: 14 amino acids. This chain's CDR3 is CASSLGTGGDEQYF. Here the CDR3 DNA reads TGTGCCAGCTCCCTGGGGACAGGGGGCGACGAGCAGTACTTC.

This clone was seen a handful of times. The V gene is TRBV5-4, the J gene TRBJ2-3, with a tentative D call TRBD1 (5 bases). V lost 0 bases and J lost 0, with 11 bases in between. The V gene's germline CDR1 is SGHNT and CDR2 YYREEE (reference sequence). This CDR3 region has 16 residues. The CDR3 protein is CASSLAVGVSTDTQYF. The CDR3 DNA reads TGTGCCAGCAGCTTGGCGGTAGGGGTCAGCACAGATACGCAGTATTTT.

The V gene is TRBV30, the J gene TRBJ2-1, with D unclear. V lost 2 bases to trimming and J lost 9 bases, with 11 bases between them. This CDR3 comprises 12 residues. The germline CDR1 and CDR2 sequences are GTSNPN and SVGIG (reference sequence). The CDR3 here is CAWSLGISEQFF. CDR3 nucleotides: TGTGCCTGGAGTCTGGGCATTAGTGAGCAGTTCTTC.

This sequence joins TRBV2 and TRBJ2-1; 13 bases map to TRBD2. This CDR3 contains 14 residues. From germline, CDR1 is SNHLY and CDR2 FYNNEI. The V and J ends lost 6 bases and 15 bases, in that order; junction bases with no gene match: 11. The CDR3: CASSPTSGRASWFF. The CDR3 DNA reads TGTGCCAGCAGCCCTACTAGCGGGAGGGCCTCATGGTTCTTC.

DNA of the CDR3: TGTGCCAGCAGTTATGGGACAGGGAGGTACGAGCAGTACTTC. It specifies CASSYGTGRYEQYF. The V and J genes are TRBV6-5 and TRBJ2-7, with 9 bases aligning to TRBD1. Losses at the gene ends were 3 bases for V and 4 bases for J; bases not matched to a gene: 4. The CDR3 loop spans 14 amino acids. Germline V lookup: CDR1 MNHEY, CDR2 SVGAGI.

The chain recombines TRBV19 with TRBJ1-1; 11 positions agree with TRBD1. With V trimmed by 5 bases and J by 4 bases, 6 bases remained unmatched. CDR1 and CDR2 (germline): LNHDA, SQIVND (reference sequence). The CDR3 spans 15 residues. The CDR3 bases are TGTGCCAGTAGTCCAAGGGACAGGGGGTTCACTGAAGCTTTCTTT. This encodes CASSPRDRGFTEAFF.

The V call is TRBV9, the J call TRBJ2-2; TRBD2 matches 7 bases. This CDR3 has 16 amino acids. V dropped 4 bases and J dropped 0; count of bases not matched to a gene: 6. The germline V gene encodes CDR1 SGDLS and CDR2 YYNGEE. CDR3 coding DNA: TGTGCCAGCAGCCCCCATCTAGCGGCGAACACCGGGGAGCTGTTTTTT. Translating it yields CASSPHLAANTGELFF.

J is TRBJ2-1 and V is TRBV6-4, with 11 bases fitting TRBD2. CDR3 length: 15 residues. Trimming removed 6 bases from V and 8 bases from J; junction bases left unmatched: 9. In germline, CDR1 is MRHNA, CDR2 SNTAGT. CDR3 DNA: TGTGCCAGCAGAAATATAGCGGGAGGGCCAGATGAGCAGTTCTTC. The encoded protein is CASRNIAGGPDEQFF.

The J gene is TRBJ2-3, the V gene TRBV29-1, with 7 bases matching TRBD2. This CDR3 has 12 amino acids. J was trimmed by 6 bases and V by 8 bases; bases with no gene match: 8. Germline lookup yields CDR1 SQVTM and CDR2 ANQGSEA. The CDR3 region has the DNA TGCAGCACTAGCGCTACGGAGGATACGCAGTATTTT. Protein sequence: CSTSATEDTQYF.

The rearrangement links TRBV7-9 to TRBJ2-1; 7 positions agree with TRBD1. CDR3 size: 13 residues. Looked up from germline, CDR1 is SEHNR and CDR2 is FQNEAQ (reference sequence). The CDR3 reads CAGQESSYNEQFF. CDR3 DNA: TGTGCAGGACAGGAGAGCTCCTACAATGAGCAGTTCTTC. Full variable domain (rest looked up from reference TRBV7-9 and TRBJ2-1): DTGVSQNPRHKITKRGQNVTFRCDPISEHNRLYWYRQTLGQGPEFLTYFQNEAQLEKSRLLSDRFSAERPKGSFSTLEIQRTEQGDSAMYLCAGQESSYNEQFFGPGTRLTVL.

This clone was observed a few times. The chain employs TRBV7-9 and TRBJ2-5; D gene ambiguous. This CDR3 comprises 17 residues. Germline V CDR1 and CDR2: SEHNR, FQNEAQ (reference sequence). V was pared by 1 base and J by 0 bases, with 15 bases between. The CDR3 protein is CASSLGLNTQYQETQYF. The CDR3 bases are TGTGCCAGCAGCTTAGGACTGAACACCCAGTACCAAGAGACCCAGTACTTC.

The chain uses TRBV15 and TRBJ2-7; 7 bases are a match to TRBD2. CDR3 length: 15 residues. Germline CDR1 is LNHNV and CDR2 is YYDKDF (reference sequence). Trimming at V came to 0 bases and at J to 4 bases, leaving 6 bases not matched to a gene. In DNA form, the CDR3 reads TGTGCCACCAGCAGAGAAGTGCGGGAGAGGTACGAGCAGTACTTC. Translation gives CATSREVRERYEQYF.

This chain uses TRBV6-5 with TRBJ2-7, with 11 bases identical to TRBD1. Per germline, CDR1 MNHEY and CDR2 SVGAGI. The ends lost 5 bases at V and 3 bases at J; junction bases unmatched: 3. The CDR3 has 14 residues. CDR3 nucleotides: TGTGCCAGCAGTGGACAGGGGGCAGTCTACGAGCAGTACTTC. Translated: CASSGQGAVYEQYF.

This clone was seen a handful of times. The V call is TRBV7-9, the J call TRBJ2-1; TRBD2 is a possible D gene (5 bases). The length of the CDR3 is 14 residues. Trimming removed 4 bases at V and 6 bases at J, with 13 bases between. Looked up from germline, CDR1 is SEHNR and CDR2 is FQNEAQ (reference sequence). The DNA of the CDR3 is TGTGCCAGCAGCTCCGGGATGAGGGTCAATGAGCAGTTCTTC. Translating gives CASSSGMRVNEQFF.

V and J are TRBV5-4 and TRBJ2-3; D gene ambiguous. The CDR3 length is 15 residues. Germline V gives CDR1 SGHNT, CDR2 YYREEE (reference sequence). Trimming shortened V by 3 bases and J by 9 bases, and 20 bases separated the two germline ends. CDR3 region: CASSSVQPGSSTQYF. DNA for the CDR3: TGTGCCAGCAGCTCTGTCCAACCGGGTTCTTCGACGCAGTATTTT.

The chain links TRBV29-1 to TRBJ1-3; D is uncertain. Germline loops: CDR1 SQVTM, CDR2 ANQGSEA. V shed 4 bases and J shed 0 bases, with 7 bases lying between them. The CDR3 loop spans 13 amino acids. CDR3 sequence (DNA): TGCAGCGTTGGTCCAGACTCTGGAAACACCATATATTTT. It translates to CSVGPDSGNTIYF. Full variable domain (remainder filled in from reference TRBV29-1 and TRBJ1-3): SAVISQKPSRDICQRGTSLTIQCQVDSQVTMMFWYRQQPGQSLTLIATANQGSEATYESGFVIDKFPISRPNLTFSTLTVSNMSPEDSSIYLCSVGPDSGNTIYFGEGSWLTVV.

The rearrangement uses TRBV28 and TRBJ2-7, with no clear D. The V end lost 5 bases, the J end lost 4 bases, and 9 bases lay between the germline ends. The CDR3 length is 12 residues. Germline CDR1 reads MDHEN; CDR2 reads SYDVKM. This chain's CDR3 is CASSLDTYEQYF. The DNA for the CDR3 is TGTGCCAGCAGTCTCGACACGTACGAGCAGTACTTC.